The source of this TCR beta chain is a study of blood T cells in healthy people across ages. Study results and limitations: Higher naive T cell percentage went strongly together with higher TCR beta diversity. Considered underestimates were the diversity estimates obtained from one million T cells.

There are 16 residues in the CDR3. Trimming shortened V by 7 bases and J by 3 bases, and 17 bases separated the two germline ends. In germline, CDR1 is SGHRS, CDR2 YFSETQ. Using a J-beta primer mix together with a sample-barcoded 5' primer, a second PCR was run for roughly 6 to 12 cycles. Each cDNA was tagged by a template-switch adaptor containing 12 random nucleotides. TCRdb passed the 5' RACE reads through MiXCR, listing each CDR3 protein once. The repertoire includes 540,000 or so distinct CDR3 sequences, around 48% of them detected once, and 20% to 25% sits in the top ten. Concerning this clonotype itself: Its antigen is unknown.

The chain couples TRBV5-1 to TRBJ1-6, with D possibly TRBD1 on 6 matching bases. Sequencing was performed on blood. The source of this sequence is a man older than 75 in good health. CDR3 DNA sequence: TGCGCCAGCCCAAATGTAAGGACAGACTATAATTCACCCCTCCACTTT. Its protein is CASPNVRTDYNSPLHF.